The TCR beta chain under discussion was sequenced for a study of shared clonotypes between healthy human individuals. Every one of the donors was a Caucasian adult that lived in Nashville, Tennessee. Each subset's genomic DNA was shared equally among a number of immunoSEQ plates. The unsorted PBMC sample used ten immunoSEQ deep assay plates. Authors' data handling: Junction-only immunoSEQ sequences carried no quality scores, so filtering differed. Measured with immunoSEQ multiplex PCR; TCRdb has only the in-frame clones, and not every one. D and trimming come from the DNA, and the V and J calls and clone size come from that table. Here the sample spans 100,000 or so clones, roughly 50% being singletons. The CDR3 is 17 residues long. Germline CDR1 is SGDLS and CDR2 is YYNGEE. After removal of 0 bases from V and 2 bases from J, the junction contained 6 bases not matched to a gene.

The genes are TRBV9 and TRBJ2-2; 8 bases line up with TRBD2. Sequencing input: PBMCs. This clonotype originated in a woman aged 40 to 50 in good health. Some clones in this sample may be carry-over from other donors' samples. The CDR3 loop reads CASSVVGLAGNTGELFF. CDR3 in DNA: TGTGCCAGCAGCGTAGTCGGGCTAGCGGGCAACACCGGGGAGCTGTTTTTT.